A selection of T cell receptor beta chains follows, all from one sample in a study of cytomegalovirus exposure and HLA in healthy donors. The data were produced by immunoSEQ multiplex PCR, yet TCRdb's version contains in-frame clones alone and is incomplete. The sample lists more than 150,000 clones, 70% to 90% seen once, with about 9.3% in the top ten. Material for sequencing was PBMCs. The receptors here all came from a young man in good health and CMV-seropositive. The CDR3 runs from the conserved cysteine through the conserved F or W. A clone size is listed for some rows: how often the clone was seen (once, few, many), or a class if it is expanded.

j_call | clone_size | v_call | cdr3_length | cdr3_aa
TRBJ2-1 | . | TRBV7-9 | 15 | CASSFGQVAYNEQFF
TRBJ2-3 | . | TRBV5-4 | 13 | CASSPRAGDTQYF
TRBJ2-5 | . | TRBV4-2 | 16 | CASSRGLAGEQETQYF
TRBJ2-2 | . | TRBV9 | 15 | CASSVGGLITGELFF
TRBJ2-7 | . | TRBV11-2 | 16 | CASSLAIRQGSYEQYF
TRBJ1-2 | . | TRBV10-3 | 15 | CAISETGSLLYGYTF
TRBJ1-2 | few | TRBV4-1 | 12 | CASSRLTGGYTF
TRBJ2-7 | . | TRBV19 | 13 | CASSPGQGHEQYF
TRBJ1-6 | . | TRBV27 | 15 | CASSPAPTGPSPLHF
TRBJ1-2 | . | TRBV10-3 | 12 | CATGETGYGYTF
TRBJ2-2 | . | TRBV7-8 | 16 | CASSPGTGGQHGELFF
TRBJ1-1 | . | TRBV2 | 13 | CASSEALVQRAFF
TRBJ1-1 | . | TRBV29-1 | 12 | CSATGGHTEAFF
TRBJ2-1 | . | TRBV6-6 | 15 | CASSLLAGGYNEQFF
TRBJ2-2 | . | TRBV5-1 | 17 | CASSPSRGGSNTGELFF